This T cell receptor beta chain was identified in a study of shared clonotypes between healthy human individuals. At the deep level, the assay was run. Per the authors' pipeline: ImmunoSEQ sequences covered only the junction and lacked quality scores; filtering therefore differed. TCRdb's table, derived via immunoSEQ multiplex PCR, lists solely in-frame clones and lacks some. V, J and clone size are those of that table, while D and trimming were read from the DNA. Here the sample spans 2 million to 3 million clones, under 95% being singletons. There are 15 residues in the CDR3. V was clipped by 6 bases and J by 7 bases; unmatched bases: 5. Germline V gives CDR1 MDHEN, CDR2 SYDVKM.

The sample taken for sequencing was naive CD4+ T cells from PBMCs. The subset is: CD45RA+ positively selected. This sequence originates from a man aged 18 to 29 in good health. Some clones in this sample may be carry-over from other donors' samples. The chain couples TRBV28 to TRBJ2-6; the match to TRBD1 covers 11 bases. The CDR3 nucleotides read TGTGCCAGCAGCAAGGGACAGGGGGTAGCCAACGTCCTGACTTTC. Residues: CASSKGQGVANVLTF.